The source of this T cell receptor beta chain is a study of blood T cell repertoires in COVID-19. V was shortened by 9 bases and J by 5 bases, with 16 bases between the two germline ends. Germline assignment: CDR1 KGHDR and CDR2 SFDVKD. This CDR3 has 14 amino acids. Generated by immunoSEQ multiplex PCR, the TCRdb table keeps only in-frame clones and is missing some. This table holds around 250,000 clones, roughly 89% found once. The receptor comes from a woman in her twenties or thirties with active or convalescent COVID-19. This chain links TRBV24-1 with TRBJ1-5, with a tentative D call TRBD1 (6 bases). The specimen sequenced was peripheral blood. CDR3 sequence (DNA): TGTGCCACCGGACCGGGGGGCTGGGATCAGCCCCAGCATTTT. Translated: CATGPGGWDQPQHF.